This T cell receptor beta chain was documented in a study of blood T cell repertoires in COVID-19. For the study at large: Acute-phase and convalescent COVID-19 samples originated in the United States, Italy and Spain. From T cells, B-cell-depleted T cells, or PBMCs came the material, which was cDNA or gDNA.

V was pared by 8 bases and J by 2 bases, with 13 bases between. There are 13 residues in the CDR3. Germline V CDR1 and CDR2: SGHTA, FQGNSA. Sequencing used immunoSEQ multiplex PCR; TCRdb keeps in-frame clones, though not all of them. The sample contains about 160,000 clones, about three quarters of which appear only once. This clonotype was sampled from a man aged 60 to 75 with acute or convalescent COVID-19. V is TRBV7-2 and J is TRBJ2-7; D might be TRBD1 (5 bases). The sample taken for sequencing was peripheral blood. CDR3 loop: CASATVNTYEQYF. CDR3 DNA: TGTGCCAGCGCGACAGTCAACACCTACGAGCAGTACTTC.